This T cell receptor beta chain was identified in a study of Ad26.COV2.S vaccination and SARS-CoV-2 variants. V dropped 6 bases and J dropped 6; count of bases not matched to a gene: 5. This CDR3 region has 12 residues. To note about this clone: This sample includes further DNA sequences coding for the same CDR3.

This sample's treatment: around 19 received Ad26.COV2.S at low or high dose, single or two shots; five or six received placebo; per-sample allocation not given. Sampling occurred on day 63 after the first vaccine or placebo injection. Measured with immunoSEQ multiplex PCR; TCRdb has only the in-frame clones, and not every one. This table holds a few hundred thousand clones, around 87% found once. The sequences come from peripheral blood, collected in a trial of Ad26.COV2.S vaccine versus placebo. This TCR derives from a person between 18 and 59 years old who received the Ad26.COV2.S COVID-19 vaccine or a placebo. This chain joins TRBV12-3 or TRBV12-4 and TRBJ2-7, with 7 bases identical to TRBD2. CDR3 in DNA: TGTGCCAGCAGCCTGGGAGGGATCGAGCAGTACTTC. Translated, it gives CASSLGGIEQYF.